The present entry profiles one TCR beta chain with its context. Its antigen remains unknown. In the library, individual cDNA molecules carried attached unique molecular identifiers. TCRdb re-analysed the 5' RACE reads in MiXCR, keeping a single row per CDR3 protein. The sample holds about 55,000 distinct CDR3 sequences, 6.6% seen once. V was trimmed by 1 base and J by 0 bases, leaving 15 bases between them. CDR3 length equals 17 residues. Germline CDR1 is LGHNA and CDR2 is YNFKEQ. The record originates from a study of early T cells in non-severe SARS-CoV-2 infection. Across the study: It was bulk RNA from unsorted whole blood that was sequenced, and the chains were unpaired.

The study's findings and limits: A preference for anti-spike CD8 responses marked VDJdb matching, which missed private and CD4 specificities.

This chain uses TRBV4-2 with TRBJ2-5; D may be TRBD2 (6 bases). The origin of this receptor is an adult who was a healthcare worker with PCR-confirmed SARS-CoV-2 infection or an uninfected control (not recorded which). The sample here was whole blood, taken at baseline. The CDR3 protein is CASSQGLADSYQETQYF. The CDR3 region has the DNA TGTGCCAGCAGCCAAGGGTTAGCGGATTCGTACCAAGAGACCCAGTACTTC.